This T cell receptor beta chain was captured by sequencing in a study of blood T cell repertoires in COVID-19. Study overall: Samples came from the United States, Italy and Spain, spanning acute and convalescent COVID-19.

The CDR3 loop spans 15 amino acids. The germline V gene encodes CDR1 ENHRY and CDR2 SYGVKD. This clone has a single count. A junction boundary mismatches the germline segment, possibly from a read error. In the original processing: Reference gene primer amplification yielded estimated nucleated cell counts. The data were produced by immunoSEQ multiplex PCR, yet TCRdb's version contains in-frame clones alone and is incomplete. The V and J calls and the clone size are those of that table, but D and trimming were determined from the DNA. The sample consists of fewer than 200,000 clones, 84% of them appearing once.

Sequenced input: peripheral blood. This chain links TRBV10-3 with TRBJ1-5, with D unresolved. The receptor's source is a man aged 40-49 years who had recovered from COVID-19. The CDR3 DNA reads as TGTGCCATCAGTAAGTCCGGGGAGAACAATCAGCCCCAGCATTTT. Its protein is CAISKSGENNQPQHF.